Presented here are 21 T cell receptor beta chains from one specimen sequenced in a study of neoadjuvant anti-PD-1 for oral cavity cancer. Sequenced by immunoSEQ multiplex PCR; TCRdb stores in-frame clones only, minus some. The table lists approximately 74,000 clones, 84% of them singletons, with 3.1% in the top ten. This sample comprised PBMCs, obtained before nivolumab (anti-PD-1) treatment. These TCRs come from a person between 40 and 79 years old with oral cavity squamous cell carcinoma.

This clone was picked up a small number of times. The chain has TRBV7-3 and TRBJ1-1; D is unclear. The length of the CDR3 is 13 residues. Germline V gives CDR1 SGHTA, CDR2 FQGTGA. Trimming stripped 3 bases from V and 1 base from J, with 6 bases between. This CDR3 is CASSLAGNTEAFF. In DNA, the CDR3 is TGTGCCAGCAGCTTGGCAGGGAACACTGAAGCTTTCTTT. Combining the CDR3 with reference TRBV7-3 and TRBJ1-1 gives the whole variable domain GAGVSQTPSNKVTEKGKYVELRCDPISGHTALYWYRQSLGQGPEFLIYFQGTGAADDSGLPNDRFFAVRPEGSVSTLKIQRTERGDSAVYLCASSLAGNTEAFFGQGTRLTVV.

The chain employs TRBV30 and TRBJ2-1; TRBD2 might be the D (6 bases). Trimming took off 2 bases at V and 6 bases at J, with 17 bases between the two ends. The CDR3 consists of 15 residues. Germline CDR1 and CDR2: GTSNPN and SVGIG (reference sequence). The DNA of the CDR3 is TGTGCCTGGAGTCGAATGGGAGGTGGAGGCAATGAGCAGTTCTTC. Protein product: CAWSRMGGGGNEQFF.

This chain links TRBV6-5 with TRBJ1-2; 7 nucleotides line up with TRBD1. Germline CDR1 is MNHEY and CDR2 is SVGAGI. This CDR3 is 13 amino acids long. V was pared by 6 bases and J by 4 bases, with 5 bases of the junction left unmatched. The CDR3 region has the DNA TGTGCCAGCAGCCAGACAGGGTTCTATGGCTACACCTTC. This encodes CASSQTGFYGYTF.

This clone was recorded only once. V gene TRBV7-3 combines with J gene TRBJ2-2; D not certain. Germline V gene lookup returns CDR1 SGHTA and CDR2 FQGTGA. V shed 5 bases and J shed 4 bases, with 8 bases lying between them. The CDR3 runs 13 residues. This chain's CDR3 is CASSPTVTGELFF. The CDR3 region has the DNA TGTGCCAGCAGCCCTACAGTCACCGGGGAGCTGTTTTTT.

The rearrangement joins TRBV6-5 to TRBJ2-2; tentatively, D is TRBD1 (5 bases). Trimming pared 7 bases from V and 0 bases from J, leaving 9 bases between. The CDR3 loop spans 14 amino acids. Germline V lookup: CDR1 MNHEY, CDR2 SVGAGI. The CDR3 DNA reads TGTGCCAGCACGGCAGGGACGAACACCGGGGAGCTGTTTTTT. It specifies CASTAGTNTGELFF.

This clone was detected a few times. The gene calls are TRBV19 and TRBJ2-7; 9 bases map to TRBD1. J was trimmed by 2 bases and V by 5 bases; bases with no gene match: 10. This CDR3 region has 16 residues. The V gene's germline CDR1 is LNHDA and CDR2 SQIVND (reference sequence). The CDR3 DNA reads TGTGCCAGTAGTGTCAAACCGGGACAGGGTGCCTACGAGCAGTACTTC. Translating gives CASSVKPGQGAYEQYF.

This chain connects TRBV30 to TRBJ2-1; 8 nucleotides line up with TRBD2. Germline V CDR1 and CDR2: GTSNPN, SVGIG (reference sequence). J was trimmed by 9 bases and V by 1 base; bases with no gene match: 11. The CDR3 runs to 15 residues. Here the CDR3 reads CAWSAQRELGAEQFF. CDR3 nucleotides: TGTGCCTGGAGTGCCCAGCGGGAGCTAGGGGCTGAGCAGTTCTTC.

The chain carries TRBV5-1 and TRBJ2-5; 8 bases line up with TRBD2. The CDR3 is 16 residues long. J gave up 1 base and V 0 bases, and 5 bases lay outside the gene matches. Per the germline V gene, CDR1 is SGHRS and CDR2 is YFSETQ. In DNA form, the CDR3 reads TGCGCCAGCAGCTTGGGGGGACTAGGTGGCCAAGAGACCCAGTACTTC. Amino acids: CASSLGGLGGQETQYF.

This chain uses TRBV6-1 with TRBJ2-1, with D possibly matching TRBD1 (5 bases). Trimming shortened V by 7 bases and J by 0 bases, and 10 bases separated the two germline ends. The CDR3 is 14 amino acids. Germline loops: CDR1 MNHNS, CDR2 SASEGT. The CDR3 loop reads CASNLDSSYNEQFF. Here the CDR3 DNA reads TGTGCCAGCAACTTAGACAGCTCCTACAATGAGCAGTTCTTC.

The count of this clone is one. The chain links TRBV15 to TRBJ2-5; D is undetermined. CDR1 is LNHNV, CDR2 YYDKDF, per germline (reference sequence). The CDR3 sequence is 17 residues long. Trimming cost V 0 bases and J 0 bases, with 14 bases left between them. The DNA for the CDR3 is TGTGCCACCAGCAGAGATCGGGCGGCAAACTACCAAGAGACCCAGTACTTC. This codes for CATSRDRAANYQETQYF.

This chain links TRBV15 with TRBJ2-5; 9 positions agree with TRBD1. V shed 5 bases and J 5 bases; nucleotides not matched to a gene: 6. The germline CDR1 and CDR2 sequences are LNHNV and YYDKDF (reference sequence). The CDR3 consists of 14 residues. CDR3 sequence reads: CATSLGTGWETQYF. The DNA of the CDR3 is TGTGCCACCAGCCTTGGGACAGGGTGGGAGACCCAGTACTTC. The variable domain in full, with the rest retrieved from reference TRBV15 and TRBJ2-5, is DAMVIQNPRYQVTQFGKPVTLSCSQTLNHNVMYWYQQKSSQAPKLLFHYYDKDFNNEADTPDNFQSRRPNTSFCFLDIRSPGLGDTAMYLCATSLGTGWETQYFGPGTRLLVL.

V usage is TRBV14 and J usage is TRBJ2-1; a weak D match, TRBD2 (5 bases). The CDR3 length is 16 residues. CDR1 and CDR2 (germline): SGHDN, FVKESK. Trimming removed 1 base from V and 7 bases from J, with 17 bases in between. The DNA for the CDR3 is TGTGCCAGCAGCCAAGTTCCCCCACCGGGGAGAAATGAGCAGTTCTTC. This translates into CASSQVPPPGRNEQFF.

This sequence joins TRBV11-2 and TRBJ2-1; D call uncertain. The CDR3 extends over 14 amino acids. Trimming pared 3 bases from V and 7 bases from J, leaving 13 bases between. Germline V CDR1 and CDR2: SGHAT, FQNNGV. CDR3 sequence reads: CASSLAPSGNEQFF. CDR3 nucleotides: TGTGCCAGCAGCTTGGCGCCCTCTGGGAATGAGCAGTTCTTC. Filled out from reference TRBV11-2 and TRBJ2-1, the complete variable domain reads EAGVAQSPRYKIIEKRQSVAFWCNPISGHATLYWYQQILGQGPKLLIQFQNNGVVDDSQLPKDRFSAERLKGVDSTLKIQPAKLEDSAVYLCASSLAPSGNEQFFGPGTRLTVL.

The V gene is TRBV7-2, the J gene TRBJ2-7, with 7 bases that match TRBD1. The CDR3 sequence is 14 residues long. After removal of 1 base from V and 3 bases from J, the junction contained 3 bases not matched to a gene. In germline, CDR1 is SGHTA, CDR2 FQGNSA. As DNA, the CDR3 is TGTGCCAGCAGCTTAGAGGACAGGCTCTACGAGCAGTACTTC. This sequence encodes CASSLEDRLYEQYF.

This clone is a singleton in its sample. This chain uses TRBV2 with TRBJ2-7; TRBD2 aligns across 8 bases. This CDR3 is built from 15 residues. The germline V gene has CDR1 SNHLY and CDR2 FYNNEI. Trimming at V came to 2 bases and at J to 3 bases, leaving 6 bases not matched to a gene. In DNA, the CDR3 is TGTGCCAGCAGTGAAAGGCGGGAGGTCGACTACGAGCAGTACTTC. Its protein product is CASSERREVDYEQYF.

This clone turned up a few times. V usage is TRBV28 and J usage is TRBJ1-5; TRBD1 is a possible D gene (5 bases). CDR3 length: 14 amino acids. Trimming removed 7 bases from V and 6 bases from J, with 16 bases in between. CDR1 is MDHEN, CDR2 SYDVKM, per germline. CDR3: CASTDVGVTQPQHF. In nucleotides, the CDR3 is TGTGCCAGCACCGATGTAGGGGTTACTCAGCCCCAGCATTTT.

The chain uses TRBV6-1 and TRBJ2-7; D is uncertain. Germline lookup yields CDR1 MNHNS and CDR2 SASEGT. Deletions cut 7 bases from V and 1 base from J, with 11 bases between. This CDR3 has 13 residues. CDR3 sequence reads: CASTFYGSYEQYF. In DNA, the CDR3 is TGTGCCAGCACTTTCTACGGATCCTACGAGCAGTACTTC.

The chain uses TRBV7-6 and TRBJ2-3, with 15 bases aligning to TRBD2. With V trimmed by 5 bases and J by 5 bases, 5 bases remained unmatched. Germline V gene sequence: CDR1 SGHVS, CDR2 FNYEAQ. The CDR3 consists of 16 residues. In nucleotides, the CDR3 is TGTGCCAGCAGCCAGGGACTAGCGGGAGGACAAGATACGCAGTATTTT. This codes for CASSQGLAGGQDTQYF.

As concerns this clone: The junction departs from the called germline gene at one end, perhaps through a read error. V is TRBV7-9 and J is TRBJ1-5, with a weak D call TRBD1 (5 bases). The CDR3 extends over 15 amino acids. The germline gives CDR1 SEHNR, CDR2 FQNEAQ (reference sequence). CDR3 DNA sequence: TGTGCCGGCAGCTTAGGGGCGGATGGCAATCAGCCCCAGCATTTT. Amino acids: CAGSLGADGNQPQHF.

V is TRBV2 and J is TRBJ2-2; maybe TRBD2 (5 bases). CDR1 and CDR2 (germline): SNHLY, FYNNEI. With 5 bases removed from V and 6 bases from J, the gap between germline ends came to 19 bases. The CDR3 extends over 16 amino acids. CDR3 sequence reads: CASSRTGRQGAGELFF. The CDR3 DNA sequence: TGTGCCAGCAGTCGCACGGGGAGACAAGGTGCCGGGGAGCTGTTTTTT.

This chain uses TRBV10-2 with TRBJ1-4; D remains ambiguous. The germline gives CDR1 WSHSY, CDR2 SAAADI. The CDR3 has 15 residues. The V end lost 2 bases, the J end lost 5 bases, and 12 bases lay between the germline ends. The CDR3 loop reads CASSERAGMNEKLFF. The CDR3 coding sequence is TGCGCCAGCAGTGAGAGGGCTGGGATGAATGAAAAACTGTTTTTT.